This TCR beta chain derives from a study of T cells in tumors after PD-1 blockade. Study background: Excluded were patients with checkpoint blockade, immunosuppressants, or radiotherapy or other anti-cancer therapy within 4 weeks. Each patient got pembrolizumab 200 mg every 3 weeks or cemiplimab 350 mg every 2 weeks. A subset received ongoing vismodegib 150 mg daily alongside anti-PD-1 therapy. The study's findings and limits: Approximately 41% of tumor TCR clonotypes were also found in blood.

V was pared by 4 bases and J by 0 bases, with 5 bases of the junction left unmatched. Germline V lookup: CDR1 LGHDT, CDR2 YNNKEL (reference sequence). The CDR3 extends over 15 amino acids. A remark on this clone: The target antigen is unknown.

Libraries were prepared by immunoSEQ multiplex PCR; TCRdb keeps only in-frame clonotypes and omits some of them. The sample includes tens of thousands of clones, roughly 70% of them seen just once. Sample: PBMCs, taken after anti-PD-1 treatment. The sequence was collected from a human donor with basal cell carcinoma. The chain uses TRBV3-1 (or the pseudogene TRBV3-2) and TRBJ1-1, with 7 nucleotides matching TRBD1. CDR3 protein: CASSLPGQLNTEAFF. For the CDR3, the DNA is TGTGCCAGCAGCCTCCCGGGACAGTTGAACACTGAAGCTTTCTTT.